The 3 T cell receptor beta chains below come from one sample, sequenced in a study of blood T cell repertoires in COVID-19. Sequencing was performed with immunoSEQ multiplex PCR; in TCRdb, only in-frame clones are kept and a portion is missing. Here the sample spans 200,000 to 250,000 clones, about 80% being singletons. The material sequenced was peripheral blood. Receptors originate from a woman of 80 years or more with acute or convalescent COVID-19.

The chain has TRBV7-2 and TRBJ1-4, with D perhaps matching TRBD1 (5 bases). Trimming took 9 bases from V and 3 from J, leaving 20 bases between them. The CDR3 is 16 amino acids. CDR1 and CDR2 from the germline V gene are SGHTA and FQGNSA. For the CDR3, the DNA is TGTGCCAGTTCGGCGGGGGGATTACCGCCTAATGAAAAACTGTTTTTT. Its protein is CASSAGGLPPNEKLFF.

In nucleotides, the CDR3 is TGCGCCAGCAGTCCGAACCTCGTCGAATTGACAGGGGGCTTATACGAGCAGTACTTC. It is translated as CASSPNLVELTGGLYEQYF. This chain connects TRBV10-1 to TRBJ2-7; 10 nucleotides align to TRBD1. Trimming at V came to 5 bases and at J to 4 bases, leaving 20 bases not matched to a gene. Germline V gives CDR1 WNHNN, CDR2 SYGVQD (reference sequence). CDR3 length equals 19 residues.

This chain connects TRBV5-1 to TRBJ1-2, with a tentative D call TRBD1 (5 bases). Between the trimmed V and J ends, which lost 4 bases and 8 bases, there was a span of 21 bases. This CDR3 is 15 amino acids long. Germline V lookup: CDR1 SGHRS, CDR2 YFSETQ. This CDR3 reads CASSPEGGAVEGYTF. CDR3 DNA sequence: TGCGCCAGCAGCCCTGAGGGAGGGGCGGTGGAGGGCTACACCTTC.